This T cell receptor (beta chain) is drawn from a study of CD8+ T cells in alopecia areata. In each case, RNA was isolated and then reverse transcribed into cDNA as the sequencing template. Method: immunoSEQ multiplex PCR; TCRdb's copy keeps in-frame clones and lacks some. The repertoire holds about 200,000 clones, with 50% to 60% as singletons. The CDR3 totals 13 residues. CDR1 is SNHLY, CDR2 FYNNEI, per germline. Trimming removed 2 bases at V and 7 bases at J, with 12 bases between. Lesional scalp punch biopsies and peripheral blood were collected from alopecia areata patients. This sequence was found in a human donor with alopecia areata. The chain recombines TRBV2 with TRBJ2-7; D is unclear. The sample here was CD4+ T cells sorted from blood, taken at week 0. CDR3 DNA: TGTGCCAGCAGTGAATTGGAATTGGGGGAGCAGTACTTC. Translation gives CASSELELGEQYF.